Following are 30 T cell receptor beta chains from one sample sequenced in a study of shared clonotypes between healthy human individuals. Using immunoSEQ multiplex PCR, the repertoire was profiled, and TCRdb retains in-frame clones only, with some absent. The sample contains roughly 2.1 million clones, about 93% of which appear only once. Terminally differentiated effector memory CD45RA+ cells were excluded by CCR7 positive selection of CD45RO-negative cells. The sample comprised naive CD8+ T cells from PBMCs. These receptors originate from a man younger than 30 in good health. Some clones in this sample may be carry-over from other donors' samples.

This clone occurred once. The chain links TRBV30 to TRBJ2-7; a possible D gene is TRBD2 (5 bases). CDR3 length: 14 residues. Per germline, CDR1 GTSNPN and CDR2 SVGIG (reference sequence). With 1 base removed from V and 2 bases from J, the gap between germline ends came to 12 bases. The CDR3 region has the DNA TGTGCCTGGAGTGGGCGAGGGCTGGCCTACGAGCAGTACTTC. This sequence encodes CAWSGRGLAYEQYF.

As to this clone: This sample includes further DNA sequences coding for the same CDR3. The chain joins TRBV7-8 to TRBJ2-1, with no clear D. CDR3 length: 13 amino acids. The germline CDR1 and CDR2 sequences are SGHVS and FQNEAQ. V was pared by 2 bases and J by 3 bases, with 5 bases between. The CDR3 DNA reads as TGTGCCAGCAGCTTATCCAGCTACAATGAGCAGTTCTTC. It specifies CASSLSSYNEQFF.

The CDR3 DNA is TGTGCCAGCAGCCCCCCGGGTGGGGGCGCCTACGAGCAGTACTTC. Protein product: CASSPPGGGAYEQYF. This chain joins TRBV7-8 and TRBJ2-7, with D tentatively TRBD1 (6 bases). The V end was cut by 5 bases, the J end by 2 bases, with 16 bases between. Germline values: CDR1 SGHVS, CDR2 FQNEAQ. The CDR3 runs to 15 residues.

The chain uses TRBV7-9 and TRBJ2-2; 9 bases line up with TRBD2. CDR1 and CDR2 from the germline V gene are SEHNR and FQNEAQ (reference sequence). J gave up 0 bases and V 5 bases, and 13 bases lay outside the gene matches. This CDR3 spans 19 amino acids. Written as DNA, the CDR3 is TGTGCCAGCAGCCCCCTACCGGCCCGACTAGCGGCGAACACCGGGGAGCTGTTTTTT. Translating gives CASSPLPARLAANTGELFF.

This clone was detected once. The chain carries TRBV19 and TRBJ2-7; the match to TRBD1 covers 8 bases. The length of the CDR3 is 15 residues. V was clipped by 1 base and J by 2 bases; unmatched bases: 4. Per the germline V gene, CDR1 is LNHDA and CDR2 is SQIVND (reference sequence). In nucleotides, the CDR3 is TGTGCCAGTAGTATAGCCCCAGGGGGCCCCTACGAGCAGTACTTC. It is translated as CASSIAPGGPYEQYF.

CDR3 in amino acids: CASSLGHRGTDTQYF. CDR3 sequence (DNA): TGTGCCAGCAGCTTAGGCCACCGAGGGACAGATACGCAGTATTTT. The chain has TRBV7-8 and TRBJ2-3, with a tentative D call TRBD2 (5 bases). This CDR3 has 15 residues. Looked up from germline, CDR1 is SGHVS and CDR2 is FQNEAQ. Between the trimmed V and J ends, which lost 1 base and 3 bases, there was a span of 11 bases.

This clone has just a few counts. This chain joins TRBV5-1 and TRBJ1-1; D possibly corresponds to TRBD1 (5 bases). The germline V gene encodes CDR1 SGHRS and CDR2 YFSETQ. Between the trimmed V and J ends, which lost 4 bases and 5 bases, there was a span of 15 bases. The CDR3 loop spans 14 amino acids. The chain's CDR3 is CASSRLLRGTEAFF. For the CDR3, the DNA is TGCGCCAGCAGCCGACTACTGCGGGGGACTGAAGCTTTCTTT.

V gene TRBV29-1 combines with J gene TRBJ2-2; D perhaps matches TRBD1 (5 bases). Germline V CDR1 and CDR2: SQVTM, ANQGSEA. Trimming removed 6 bases at V and 4 bases at J, with 9 bases between. The CDR3 contains 12 residues. Here the CDR3 DNA reads TGCAGCGTAATCGACAGCACCGGGGAGCTGTTTTTT. It codes for CSVIDSTGELFF.

This chain connects TRBV5-1 to TRBJ2-1; TRBD2 agrees at 7 bases. Trimming at V came to 2 bases and at J to 0 bases, leaving 8 bases not matched to a gene. The CDR3 has 17 residues. CDR1 is SGHRS, CDR2 YFSETQ, per germline. CDR3 nucleotides: TGCGCCAGCAGCTTTAGTACCGGGGGGACCTCCTACAATGAGCAGTTCTTC. Amino acid sequence: CASSFSTGGTSYNEQFF.

The rearrangement links TRBV5-1 to TRBJ2-2; a weak D match, TRBD2 (6 bases). This CDR3 contains 16 residues. V lost 3 bases and J lost 2, with 14 bases in between. Germline lookup yields CDR1 SGHRS and CDR2 YFSETQ. CDR3 in amino acids: CASSSGLARNTGELFF. The DNA of the CDR3 is TGCGCCAGCAGCTCTGGGCTAGCGCGAAACACCGGGGAGCTGTTTTTT.

The genes are TRBV6-5 and TRBJ1-6; 7 bases fit TRBD1. Trimming took 4 bases from V and 6 from J; bases not matched to a gene: 3. Germline V CDR1 and CDR2: MNHEY, SVGAGI. CDR3 length equals 14 residues. The CDR3 nucleotides read TGTGCCAGCAGTTCCAGACAGGGTAATTCACCCCTCCACTTT. Residues: CASSSRQGNSPLHF.

This rearrangement joins TRBV27 to TRBJ2-7, with a weak D call TRBD2 (5 bases). Germline CDR1 MNHEY, CDR2 SMNVEV (reference sequence). CDR3 size: 13 residues. Trimming left V 10 bases short and J 2 bases short, with 15 bases between. The CDR3 sequence is CATSDSSTYEQYF. CDR3 nucleotides: TGTGCCACCTCGGACTCAAGCACCTACGAGCAGTACTTC.

The V and J genes are TRBV28 and TRBJ2-7; TRBD2 aligns across 11 bases. Germline assignment: CDR1 MDHEN and CDR2 SYDVKM. This CDR3 contains 16 residues. The trim removed 6 bases at V and 1 base at J, leaving 8 bases unmatched. The CDR3 here is CASRPGTSGVSYEQYF. Here the CDR3 DNA reads TGTGCCAGCAGGCCCGGGACTAGCGGCGTTTCCTACGAGCAGTACTTC.

The rearrangement joins TRBV27 to TRBJ1-1, with TRBD1 as a possible D gene (5 bases). Germline CDR1 is MNHEY and CDR2 is SMNVEV (reference sequence). There are 15 residues in the CDR3. Trimming shortened V by 4 bases and J by 5 bases, and 17 bases separated the two germline ends. The CDR3 sequence: CASSSTRGVGTEAFF. The DNA for the CDR3 is TGTGCCAGCAGTTCGACCCGGGGCGTGGGGACTGAAGCTTTCTTT.

The chain is built from TRBV10-3 and TRBJ2-1; D remains unclear. V shed 6 bases and J shed 10 bases, with 25 bases lying between them. Germline V gene data show CDR1 as ENHRY and CDR2 as SYGVKD. The CDR3 sequence is 16 residues long. The CDR3 nucleotides read TGTGCCATCAGACGAATTAAAGAGCCCTCGGCCAGGGAGCAGTTCTTC. Translating gives CAIRRIKEPSAREQFF.

For this clone: In the same sample, other DNA sequences code for this CDR3. The V gene is TRBV18, the J gene TRBJ2-7; D remains unclear. Trimming pared 0 bases from V and 3 bases from J, leaving 6 bases between. The length of the CDR3 is 13 residues. The germline CDR1 and CDR2 sequences are KGHSH and LQKENI. CDR3 protein: CASSPPDGYEQYF. DNA of the CDR3: TGTGCCAGCTCACCACCGGACGGCTACGAGCAGTACTTC.

This sequence joins TRBV29-1 and TRBJ2-6, with 8 positions matching TRBD1. V lost 4 bases to trimming and J lost 4 bases; unmatched junction nucleotides: 9. From germline, CDR1 is SQVTM and CDR2 ANQGSEA. The length of the CDR3 is 16 residues. CDR3 region: CSVVYPRGHGANVLTF. The DNA of the CDR3 is TGCAGCGTTGTCTACCCCAGGGGGCACGGGGCCAACGTCCTGACTTTC.

V gene TRBV7-9 combines with J gene TRBJ2-5; 8 bases match TRBD1. The end of the DNA is better explained by TRBJ2-7, so the J call may be wrong. The CDR3 spans 12 residues. Germline CDR1 SEHNR, CDR2 FQNEAQ (reference sequence). The CDR3 region is CASSLDRDEQYF. The CDR3 coding sequence is TGTGCCAGCAGCTTGGACAGGGACGAGCAGTACTTC.

The chain uses TRBV11-1 and TRBJ2-7; D perhaps matches TRBD2 (6 bases). The V gene's germline CDR1 is SGHAT and CDR2 FQDESV (reference sequence). V gave up 2 bases and J gave up 3 bases, with 11 bases separating them. The CDR3 runs 14 residues. The CDR3 DNA sequence: TGTGCCAGCAGCTTATATGGGGGGAGCTACGAGCAGTACTTC. It codes for CASSLYGGSYEQYF.

The V and J genes are TRBV30 and TRBJ1-5; the D is unclear. The CDR3 runs to 15 residues. V was shortened by 0 bases and J by 2 bases, with 11 bases between the two germline ends. Germline CDR1 reads GTSNPN; CDR2 reads SVGIG (reference sequence). The CDR3 reads CAWSVMGFGNQPQHF. The CDR3, as DNA: TGTGCCTGGAGTGTAATGGGTTTCGGCAATCAGCCCCAGCATTTT.

CDR3 in DNA: TGTGCCAGCAGCCCAATGGAGGGGGGTTTCTCCTACGAGCAGTACTTC. Amino acids: CASSPMEGGFSYEQYF. This chain joins TRBV5-8 and TRBJ2-7, with D perhaps TRBD1 or TRBD2 (6 bases each). V lost 4 bases, J lost 0 bases, and 17 bases lay in between. Germline loops: CDR1 SGHTS, CDR2 YDEGEE. This CDR3 contains 16 residues.

V usage is TRBV7-3 and J usage is TRBJ2-7, with 7 bases aligning to TRBD2. Germline loops: CDR1 SGHTA, CDR2 FQGTGA. This CDR3 has 14 amino acids. Germline trimming cut 0 bases from V and 5 bases from J; bases unmatched to any gene: 4. CDR3 sequence (DNA): TGTGCCAGCAGCTTAACGGGAGCGGGGAACGAGCAGTACTTC. Protein product: CASSLTGAGNEQYF.

The V gene is TRBV28, the J gene TRBJ1-3; D gene unclear. Trimming cost V 3 bases and J 0 bases, with 6 bases left between them. This CDR3 has 14 residues. CDR1 and CDR2 from the germline V gene are MDHEN and SYDVKM. The CDR3 protein is CASSFDISGNTIYF. In nucleotides, the CDR3 is TGTGCCAGCAGTTTTGACATCTCTGGAAACACCATATATTTT.

This clone was seen once. V usage is TRBV14 and J usage is TRBJ1-2; the D gene is possibly TRBD1 (5 bases). Per germline, CDR1 SGHDN and CDR2 FVKESK. Trimming left V 1 base short and J 6 bases short, with 15 bases between. This CDR3 region has 15 residues. The CDR3 coding sequence is TGTGCCAGCAGCCAAGGCGTCAGGGCCCCGGATGGCTACACCTTC. Translating gives CASSQGVRAPDGYTF.

The V and J genes are TRBV19 and TRBJ2-2; no reliable D call. The germline V and J ends were trimmed by 7 bases and 4 bases, with 10 bases remaining between them. The germline V gene encodes CDR1 LNHDA and CDR2 SQIVND (reference sequence). This CDR3 comprises 13 residues. Here the CDR3 reads CASNMAVTGELFF. CDR3 bases: TGTGCCAGTAACATGGCGGTCACCGGGGAGCTGTTTTTT.

As for this clone: Different DNA sequences within this sample yield the same CDR3. The V gene is TRBV27, the J gene TRBJ1-5; maybe TRBD1 (6 bases). The CDR3 loop spans 14 amino acids. Germline loops: CDR1 MNHEY, CDR2 SMNVEV (reference sequence). Trimming left V 2 bases short and J 1 base short, with 6 bases between. Here the CDR3 DNA reads TGTGCCAGCAGTTTAACAGGGAGCAATCAGCCCCAGCATTTT. This encodes CASSLTGSNQPQHF.

The genes are TRBV7-7 and TRBJ2-1; 7 bases are shared with TRBD2. V lost 6 bases, J lost 5 bases, and 4 bases stayed unmatched. CDR3 length equals 13 residues. Per germline, CDR1 SSHAT and CDR2 FNYEAQ (reference sequence). The CDR3 region is CASRGGVNNEQFF. DNA for the CDR3: TGTGCCAGCAGGGGAGGGGTGAACAATGAGCAGTTCTTC.

The rearrangement uses TRBV6-5 and TRBJ1-1; TRBD1 might be the D (6 bases). There are 15 residues in the CDR3. Trimming stripped 6 bases from V and 5 bases from J, with 19 bases between. Germline CDR1 reads MNHEY; CDR2 reads SVGAGI. DNA for the CDR3: TGTGCCAGCAGACCCGGACTGACAGGACGAACTGAAGCTTTCTTT. The encoded protein is CASRPGLTGRTEAFF.

This clone was observed once. The V gene is TRBV9, the J gene TRBJ2-2; 14 positions match TRBD2. After removal of 4 bases from V and 2 bases from J, the junction contained 4 bases not matched to a gene. Per germline, CDR1 SGDLS and CDR2 YYNGEE. This CDR3 has 17 residues. CDR3 bases: TGTGCCAGCAGCCGGACTAGCGGGAGGAGCAACACCGGGGAGCTGTTTTTT. Its protein is CASSRTSGRSNTGELFF.

This clone occurred once. The genes are TRBV6-5 and TRBJ1-2, with 11 bases aligning to TRBD1. V was pared by 6 bases and J by 6 bases, with 9 bases of the junction left unmatched. CDR1 and CDR2 from the germline V gene are MNHEY and SVGAGI. The CDR3 covers 15 residues. The CDR3 sequence: CASSMDRGLSDGYTF. The CDR3 DNA reads TGTGCCAGCAGCATGGACAGGGGGCTTAGTGATGGCTACACCTTC.